These 21 T cell receptor beta chains came from one sample sequenced in a study of T cell responses to AZD1222 COVID-19 vaccine. Libraries were prepared by immunoSEQ multiplex PCR; TCRdb keeps only in-frame clonotypes and omits some of them. The sample carries some 98,000 clones, 88% recorded once. The sequencing used peripheral blood, collected 28 days after the second AZD1222 dose. The receptors come from an adult who received the AZD1222 COVID-19 vaccine.

The chain recombines TRBV7-2 with TRBJ1-4, with D possibly matching TRBD1 (6 bases). The V end lost 5 bases, the J end lost 5 bases, and 15 bases lay between the germline ends. The CDR3 is 15 residues long. The germline V gene has CDR1 SGHTA and CDR2 FQGNSA. The CDR3 bases are TGTGCCAGCAGCCTAGGGGGACGGGGGAATGAAAAACTGTTTTTT. Translation: CASSLGGRGNEKLFF.

The rearrangement links TRBV25-1 to TRBJ2-1; 7 nucleotides align to TRBD1. Germline V CDR1 and CDR2: MGHDK, SYGVNS. There are 18 residues in the CDR3. The J segment lost 0 bases and the V segment lost 4 bases, leaving 12 bases of the junction unmatched. The CDR3 is CASSGRGQHDLSYNEQFF. The CDR3, as DNA: TGTGCCAGCAGTGGACGGGGACAGCACGATCTCTCCTACAATGAGCAGTTCTTC.

The chain carries TRBV19 and TRBJ1-3; D possibly corresponds to TRBD1 (6 bases). From germline, CDR1 is LNHDA and CDR2 SQIVND (reference sequence). With 3 bases removed from V and 1 base from J, the gap between germline ends came to 10 bases. The CDR3 spans 15 residues. CDR3 in DNA: TGTGCCAGTAGTATGTGGCAGGGGTCTGGAAACACCATATATTTT. Translated, it gives CASSMWQGSGNTIYF.

This chain connects TRBV18 to TRBJ1-5; weak D call: TRBD1 (5 bases). The ends were cut back, 0 bases at V and 2 bases at J, with 8 bases in the middle. The CDR3 runs to 15 residues. Germline V gives CDR1 KGHSH, CDR2 LQKENI. CDR3 in DNA: TGTGCCAGCTCACCACCGGGGGTTGGCAATCAGCCCCAGCATTTT. Amino acids: CASSPPGVGNQPQHF.

The chain couples TRBV19 to TRBJ1-3, with D possibly matching TRBD1 (5 bases). The V and J ends lost 3 bases and 0 bases respectively, with 9 bases between them. From germline, CDR1 is LNHDA and CDR2 SQIVND (reference sequence). The length of the CDR3 is 15 residues. CDR3: CASSIGAGSGNTIYF. CDR3 in DNA: TGTGCCAGTAGTATCGGGGCAGGCTCTGGAAACACCATATATTTT. Full variable domain (missing parts from reference TRBV19 and TRBJ1-3): DGGITQSPKYLFRKEGQNVTLSCEQNLNHDAMYWYRQDPGQGLRLIYYSQIVNDFQKGDIAEGYSVSREKKESFPLTVTSAQKNPTAFYLCASSIGAGSGNTIYFGEGSWLTVV.

The table lists this clone with a count of one. This chain joins TRBV7-6 and TRBJ2-7, with a tentative D call TRBD2 (5 bases). The CDR3 extends over 13 amino acids. Germline V gives CDR1 SGHVS, CDR2 FNYEAQ. V lost 2 bases, J lost 5 bases, and 10 bases lay in between. DNA of the CDR3: TGTGCCAGCAGCTTAAGCGGTGATCACGAGCAGTACTTC. It is translated as CASSLSGDHEQYF.

The chain joins TRBV12-3 or TRBV12-4 to TRBJ2-3; D unclear. Trimming removed 2 bases from V and 4 bases from J, with 4 bases in between. CDR3 length: 12 amino acids. The CDR3: CASSLSSDTQYF. Written as DNA, the CDR3 is TGTGCCAGCAGTTTAAGCTCAGATACGCAGTATTTT.

The V gene is TRBV5-4, the J gene TRBJ2-7, with D maybe TRBD1 (5 bases). The CDR3 is 12 residues long. V was shortened by 0 bases and J by 6 bases, with 7 bases between the two germline ends. Germline values: CDR1 SGHNT, CDR2 YYREEE (reference sequence). The CDR3 DNA reads TGTGCCAGCAGCTTGGTCCAGGGCGAGCAGTACTTC. Translated: CASSLVQGEQYF.

V gene TRBV28 combines with J gene TRBJ1-2, with TRBD1 identical over 9 bases. With 4 bases clipped from V and 8 bases from J, the junction kept 5 bases outside the gene matches. The CDR3 is 13 residues long. Germline CDR1 MDHEN, CDR2 SYDVKM. DNA for the CDR3: TGTGCCAGCAGTTCTGGACAGGGGAGCGGCTACACCTTC. Translation gives CASSSGQGSGYTF.

The V call is TRBV12-3 or TRBV12-4, the J call TRBJ1-4; TRBD1 might be the D (5 bases). The V end was cut by 10 bases, the J end by 13 bases, with 22 bases between. CDR3 length: 13 amino acids. The CDR3 reads CATTSQQAGGLFF. CDR3 nucleotides: TGTGCCACGACATCTCAACAGGCCGGAGGACTGTTTTTT.

V usage is TRBV9 and J usage is TRBJ2-1; D unclear. Trimming removed 0 bases at V and 7 bases at J, with 11 bases between. Germline CDR1 is SGDLS and CDR2 is YYNGEE. CDR3 size: 14 residues. CDR3 sequence reads: CASSVGSQRNEQFF. The CDR3 coding sequence is TGTGCCAGCAGCGTAGGGAGCCAACGGAATGAGCAGTTCTTC. Drawing the rest from reference TRBV9 and TRBJ2-1, the complete variable domain is DSGVTQTPKHLITATGQRVTLRCSPRSGDLSVYWYQQSLDQGLQFLIQYYNGEERAKGNILERFSAQQFPDLHSELNLSSLELGDSALYFCASSVGSQRNEQFFGPGTRLTVL.

The chain links TRBV28 to TRBJ1-5, with TRBD1 matching over 9 bases. The germline V gene has CDR1 MDHEN and CDR2 SYDVKM. V trimming: 5 bases; J trimming: 3 bases; junction bases outside the gene matches: 11. The CDR3 has 17 amino acids. CDR3: CASSPKDRGIFNQPQHF. CDR3 coding DNA: TGTGCCAGCAGTCCCAAGGACAGGGGCATTTTCAATCAGCCCCAGCATTTT.

This chain links TRBV30 with TRBJ2-1; D not resolved. The V gene lost 1 base and the J gene lost 7 bases, with 8 bases spanning the gap. The CDR3 runs to 12 residues. Per germline, CDR1 GTSNPN and CDR2 SVGIG (reference sequence). The CDR3 nucleotides read TGTGCCTGGAGTGCTGAGTGGAATGAGCAGTTCTTC. It codes for CAWSAEWNEQFF.

V usage is TRBV5-1 and J usage is TRBJ1-4; the match to TRBD1 covers 7 bases. Per the germline V gene, CDR1 is SGHRS and CDR2 is YFSETQ. The CDR3 length is 16 residues. Losses at the gene ends were 3 bases for V and 4 bases for J; bases not matched to a gene: 9. Written as DNA, the CDR3 is TGCGCCAGCAGCTCTCCGGGCAGGGGGAATAATGAAAAACTGTTTTTT. Its translation is CASSSPGRGNNEKLFF.

The gene calls are TRBV6-1 and TRBJ2-1; D remains ambiguous. With 1 base removed from V and 0 bases from J, the gap between germline ends came to 7 bases. The CDR3 length is 15 residues. In germline, CDR1 is MNHNS, CDR2 SASEGT. The CDR3 is CASSEGHSSYNEQFF. DNA of the CDR3: TGTGCCAGCAGTGAAGGGCATAGCTCCTACAATGAGCAGTTCTTC.

The count of this clone is one. The chain joins TRBV28 to TRBJ2-7, with D possibly being TRBD1 or TRBD2 (5 bases each). This CDR3 is built from 13 residues. Germline lookup yields CDR1 MDHEN and CDR2 SYDVKM. V was clipped by 6 bases and J by 3 bases, with 12 bases between them. The CDR3 sequence is CASRSGLYYEQYF. CDR3 DNA sequence: TGTGCCAGCAGGTCGGGGCTCTACTACGAGCAGTACTTC.

The chain employs TRBV7-9 and TRBJ2-1; D possibly matches TRBD1 or TRBD2 (5 bases each). V was cut by 5 bases and J by 3 bases, with 14 bases left in between. This CDR3 has 15 residues. CDR1 is SEHNR and CDR2 is FQNEAQ in the germline V gene (reference sequence). The DNA for the CDR3 is TGTGCCAGCAGCGCGTCCGGGACCATCTACAATGAGCAGTTCTTC. It specifies CASSASGTIYNEQFF.

The table lists this clone with a count of one. The chain recombines TRBV5-1 with TRBJ1-3; 9 bases agree with TRBD1. CDR3 size: 14 residues. V was pared by 2 bases and J by 4 bases, with 1 base of the junction left unmatched. Germline lookup yields CDR1 SGHRS and CDR2 YFSETQ. The CDR3 region has the DNA TGCGCCAGCAGCTTTGGGACAGGGGGAAACACCATATATTTT. Its translation is CASSFGTGGNTIYF.

J is TRBJ2-1 and V is TRBV2; D is tentatively TRBD1 or TRBD2 (5 bases each). CDR1 is SNHLY, CDR2 FYNNEI, per germline. This CDR3 spans 14 amino acids. V lost 7 bases to trimming and J lost 0 bases, with 10 bases between them. The CDR3 sequence: CASIYGGSYNEQFF. The CDR3 bases are TGTGCCAGCATCTATGGGGGCTCCTACAATGAGCAGTTCTTC.

The chain links TRBV28 to TRBJ1-5, with a possible D match to TRBD1 (5 bases). CDR1 MDHEN and CDR2 SYDVKM come from the germline V gene. The CDR3 is 15 residues long. The V gene lost 4 bases and the J gene lost 1 base, with 11 bases spanning the gap. In DNA form, the CDR3 reads TGTGCCAGCAGTTGGGGCCCCGAGAGCAATCAGCCCCAGCATTTT. The encoded protein is CASSWGPESNQPQHF.

This chain joins TRBV7-8 and TRBJ1-2; the D gene is possibly TRBD1 (5 bases). This CDR3 has 14 amino acids. In germline, CDR1 is SGHVS, CDR2 FQNEAQ. V gave up 0 bases and J gave up 2 bases, with 7 bases separating them. The CDR3 protein is CASSLAGTNYGYTF. DNA of the CDR3: TGTGCCAGCAGCTTAGCAGGGACCAACTATGGCTACACCTTC.